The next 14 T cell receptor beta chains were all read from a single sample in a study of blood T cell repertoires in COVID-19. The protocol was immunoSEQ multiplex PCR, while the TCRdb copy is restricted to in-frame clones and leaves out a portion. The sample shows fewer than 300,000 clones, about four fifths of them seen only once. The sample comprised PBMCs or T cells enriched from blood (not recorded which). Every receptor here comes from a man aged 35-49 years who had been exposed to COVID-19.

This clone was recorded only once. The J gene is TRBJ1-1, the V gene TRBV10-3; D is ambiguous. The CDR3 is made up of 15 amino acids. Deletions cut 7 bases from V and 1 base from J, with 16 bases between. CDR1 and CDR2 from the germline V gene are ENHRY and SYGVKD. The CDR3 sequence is CAITGVFDGNTEAFF. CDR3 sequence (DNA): TGTGCCATCACCGGGGTCTTCGACGGGAACACTGAAGCTTTCTTT.

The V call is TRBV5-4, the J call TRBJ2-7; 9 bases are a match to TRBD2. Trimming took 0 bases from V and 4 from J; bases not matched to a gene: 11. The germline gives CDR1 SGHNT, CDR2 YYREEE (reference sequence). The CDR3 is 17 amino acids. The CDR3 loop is CASSLGSGGRADYEQYF. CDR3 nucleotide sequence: TGTGCCAGCAGCTTGGGTTCGGGCGGGAGGGCCGATTACGAGCAGTACTTC.

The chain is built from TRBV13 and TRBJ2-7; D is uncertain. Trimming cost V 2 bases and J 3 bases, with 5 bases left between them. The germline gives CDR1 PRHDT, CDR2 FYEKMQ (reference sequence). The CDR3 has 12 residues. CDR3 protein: CASSLSRYEQYF. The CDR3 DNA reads TGTGCCAGCAGCTTAAGCCGCTACGAGCAGTACTTC.

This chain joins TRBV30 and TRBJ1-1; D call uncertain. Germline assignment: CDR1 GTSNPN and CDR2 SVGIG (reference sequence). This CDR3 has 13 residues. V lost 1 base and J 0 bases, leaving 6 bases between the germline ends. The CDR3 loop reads CAWSATLNTEAFF. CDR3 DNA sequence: TGTGCCTGGAGTGCCACACTGAACACTGAAGCTTTCTTT.

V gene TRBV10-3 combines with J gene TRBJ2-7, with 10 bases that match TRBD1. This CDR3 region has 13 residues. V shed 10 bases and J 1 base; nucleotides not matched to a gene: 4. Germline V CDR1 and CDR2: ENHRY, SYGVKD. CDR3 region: CATTGQGSYEQYF. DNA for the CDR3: TGTGCCACCACGGGACAGGGGTCCTACGAGCAGTACTTC.

Here the CDR3 DNA reads TGTGCCAGCAGCTTAACCGGCGCGGGTTACAATGAGCAGTTCTTC. Protein sequence: CASSLTGAGYNEQFF. The V and J genes are TRBV7-8 and TRBJ2-1; possibly TRBD2 for D (5 bases). CDR3 size: 15 residues. Germline assignment: CDR1 SGHVS and CDR2 FQNEAQ. V gave up 2 bases and J gave up 4 bases, with 12 bases separating them.

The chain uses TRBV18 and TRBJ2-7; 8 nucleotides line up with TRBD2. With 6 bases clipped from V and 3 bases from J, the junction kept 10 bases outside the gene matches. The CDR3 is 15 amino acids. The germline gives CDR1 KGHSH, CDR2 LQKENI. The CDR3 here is CASSPYRGGDYEQYF. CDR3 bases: TGTGCCAGCTCGCCGTACCGGGGGGGGGACTACGAGCAGTACTTC.

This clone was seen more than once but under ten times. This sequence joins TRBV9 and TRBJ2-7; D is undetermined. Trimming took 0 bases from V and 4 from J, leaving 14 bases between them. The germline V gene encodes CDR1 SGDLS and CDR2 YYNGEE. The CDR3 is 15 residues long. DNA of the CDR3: TGTGCCAGCAGCGTAGGGGTAGCAATCGTTTACGAGCAGTACTTC. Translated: CASSVGVAIVYEQYF.

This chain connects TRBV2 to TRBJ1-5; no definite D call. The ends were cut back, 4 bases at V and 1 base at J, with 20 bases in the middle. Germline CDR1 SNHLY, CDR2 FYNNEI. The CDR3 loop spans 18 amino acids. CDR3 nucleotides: TGTGCCAGCAGTGGTACGTTCAGAAGATACGTAAGCAATCAGCCCCAGCATTTT. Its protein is CASSGTFRRYVSNQPQHF.

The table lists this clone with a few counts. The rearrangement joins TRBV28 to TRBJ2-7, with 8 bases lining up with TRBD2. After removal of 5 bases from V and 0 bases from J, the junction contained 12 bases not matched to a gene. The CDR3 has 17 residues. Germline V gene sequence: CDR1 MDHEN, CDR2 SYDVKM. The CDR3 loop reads CASSPIAGNTASYEQYF. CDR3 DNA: TGTGCCAGCAGTCCAATAGCGGGAAATACTGCCTCCTACGAGCAGTACTTC.

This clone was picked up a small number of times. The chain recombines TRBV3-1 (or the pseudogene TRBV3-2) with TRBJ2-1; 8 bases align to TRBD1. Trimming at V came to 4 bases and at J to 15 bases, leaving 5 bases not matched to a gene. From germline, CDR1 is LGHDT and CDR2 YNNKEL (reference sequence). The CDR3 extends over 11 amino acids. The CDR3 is CASSLRDRTFF. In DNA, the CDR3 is TGTGCCAGCAGCCTCCGGGACAGGACGTTCTTC.

The CDR3 is CASRPLAGGPREQFF. The CDR3 region has the DNA TGTGCCAGCAGACCACTAGCGGGAGGGCCCCGTGAGCAGTTCTTC. The rearrangement joins TRBV5-5 to TRBJ2-1; 13 bases are shared with TRBD2. The CDR3 spans 15 residues. Germline assignment: CDR1 SGHKS and CDR2 YYEKEE (reference sequence). V gave up 5 bases and J gave up 9 bases; unmatched junction bases: 8.

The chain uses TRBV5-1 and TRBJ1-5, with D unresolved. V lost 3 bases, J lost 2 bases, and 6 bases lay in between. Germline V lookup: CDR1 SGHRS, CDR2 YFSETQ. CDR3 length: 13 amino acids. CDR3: CASSSNGNQPQHF. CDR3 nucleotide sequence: TGCGCCAGCAGCTCTAATGGCAATCAGCCCCAGCATTTT.

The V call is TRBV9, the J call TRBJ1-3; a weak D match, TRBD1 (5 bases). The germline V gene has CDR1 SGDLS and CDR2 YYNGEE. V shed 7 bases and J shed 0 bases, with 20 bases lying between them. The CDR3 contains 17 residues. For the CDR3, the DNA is TGTGCCAGCGCAAGGGCCAGGGAAGAGTACTCTGGAAACACCATATATTTT. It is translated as CASARAREEYSGNTIYF.